The next 28 T cell receptor beta chains were all read from a single sample in a study of OX40 agonist ivuxolimab in advanced cancers. Some clones are missing from TCRdb's copy, which holds only in-frame ones; the method was immunoSEQ multiplex PCR. The sample consists of around 65,000 clones, around 90% of them appearing once. Material: CD4+ or CD8+ T cells sorted from blood, obtained in a trial of the OX40 agonist ivuxolimab. These TCRs come from an adult with an advanced solid tumor such as melanoma, head and neck, liver or kidney cancer.

This clone was recorded once. The V gene is TRBV27, the J gene TRBJ2-7; 8 bases are shared with TRBD2. After removal of 4 bases from V and 6 bases from J, the junction contained 5 bases not matched to a gene. The germline V gene has CDR1 MNHEY and CDR2 SMNVEV (reference sequence). The CDR3 consists of 13 residues. The CDR3 is CASSSAGGFEQYF. CDR3 nucleotide sequence: TGTGCCAGCAGTTCGGCGGGGGGCTTCGAGCAGTACTTC.

V usage is TRBV19 and J usage is TRBJ1-2, with D possibly being TRBD1 (5 bases). Germline values: CDR1 LNHDA, CDR2 SQIVND (reference sequence). This CDR3 region has 15 residues. V shed 4 bases and J shed 4 bases, with 16 bases lying between them. CDR3 DNA sequence: TGTGCCAGTAGTACCCTTGCCCCAGGGCTCTATGGCTACACCTTC. Its translation is CASSTLAPGLYGYTF.

The V call is TRBV6-4, the J call TRBJ1-5, with a weak D call TRBD1 (5 bases). The CDR3 runs 13 residues. Trimming cost V 6 bases and J 5 bases, with 11 bases left between them. Per the germline V gene, CDR1 is MRHNA and CDR2 is SNTAGT. CDR3 nucleotide sequence: TGTGCCAGCAGAAGGGGCTTTGATCAGCCCCAGCATTTT. Encoded protein: CASRRGFDQPQHF.

The chain joins TRBV2 to TRBJ2-5, with TRBD1 identical over 9 bases. With the DNA end fitting TRBJ2-7 better, the J assignment may be wrong. CDR3 length: 14 amino acids. Germline CDR1 and CDR2: SNHLY and FYNNEI. CDR3 amino acids: CASSGQGSSYEQYF. CDR3 in DNA: TGTGCCAGCAGCGGACAGGGGAGCTCCTACGAGCAGTACTTC.

The rearrangement uses TRBV5-1 and TRBJ2-1; D uncertain. CDR1 and CDR2 from the germline V gene are SGHRS and YFSETQ. This CDR3 is 16 amino acids long. Trimming removed 0 bases at V and 1 base at J, with 11 bases between. In nucleotides, the CDR3 is TGCGCCAGCAGCTTGGGGGGTGTAGGGTCCTACAATGAGCAGTTCTTC. Encoded protein: CASSLGGVGSYNEQFF.

The genes are TRBV7-2 and TRBJ1-6; D ambiguous. The V and J ends lost 1 base and 2 bases respectively, with 15 bases between them. This CDR3 is 18 amino acids long. Germline V gene data show CDR1 as SGHTA and CDR2 as FQGNSA. The CDR3 protein is CASSLDGWRTAYNSPLHF. The CDR3 nucleotides are TGTGCCAGCAGCTTAGACGGGTGGAGAACTGCCTATAATTCACCCCTCCACTTT. Full variable domain (remainder filled in from reference TRBV7-2 and TRBJ1-6): GAGVSQSPSNKVTEKGKDVELRCDPISGHTALYWYRQSLGQGLEFLIYFQGNSAPDKSGLPSDRFSAERTGGSVSTLTIQRTQQEDSAVYLCASSLDGWRTAYNSPLHFGNGTRLTVT.

This chain uses TRBV9 with TRBJ1-4; the D gene is possibly TRBD1 (5 bases). The CDR3 consists of 15 residues. The V end lost 0 bases, the J end lost 2 bases, and 8 bases lay between the germline ends. Germline V CDR1 and CDR2: SGDLS, YYNGEE. CDR3 bases: TGTGCCAGCAGCGTAGTCGGGGACACTAATGAAAAACTGTTTTTT. Protein: CASSVVGDTNEKLFF.

This rearrangement joins TRBV9 to TRBJ1-3; possible D gene TRBD1, 6 bases. CDR1 is SGDLS and CDR2 is YYNGEE in the germline V gene. V lost 0 bases, J lost 4 bases, and 11 bases lay in between. The CDR3 spans 15 residues. CDR3 residues: CASSVAPDRGNTIYF. DNA of the CDR3: TGTGCCAGCAGCGTAGCCCCGGACAGAGGAAACACCATATATTTT.

The genes are TRBV5-5 and TRBJ1-1; 9 nucleotides align to TRBD1. This CDR3 has 16 amino acids. V dropped 5 bases and J dropped 2; count of bases not matched to a gene: 10. Germline CDR1 SGHKS, CDR2 YYEKEE (reference sequence). This CDR3 is CASRPGQGGQNTEAFF. CDR3 coding DNA: TGTGCCAGCAGACCGGGACAGGGTGGTCAAAACACTGAAGCTTTCTTT.

This clone was seen only once. The gene calls are TRBV5-4 and TRBJ1-5; TRBD1 might be the D (5 bases). V gave up 4 bases and J gave up 5 bases, with 16 bases separating them. This CDR3 region has 15 residues. Germline values: CDR1 SGHNT, CDR2 YYREEE (reference sequence). Here the CDR3 DNA reads TGTGCCAGCAGCCCTAAGGGGCGGGAGGATCAGCCCCAGCATTTT. Translation: CASSPKGREDQPQHF.

The chain couples TRBV6-1 to TRBJ1-1, with D perhaps TRBD1 (6 bases). With 3 bases removed from V and 0 bases from J, the gap between germline ends came to 8 bases. Germline assignment: CDR1 MNHNS and CDR2 SASEGT. CDR3 length: 14 residues. CDR3 nucleotides: TGTGCCAGCAGTGAGGGGACATTGAACACTGAAGCTTTCTTT. Translated: CASSEGTLNTEAFF.

Points on this clone: Compared with germline, one end of the junction differs, possibly owing to a read error. The rearrangement uses TRBV6-1 and TRBJ1-2, with a tentative D call TRBD1 (5 bases). The CDR3 spans 13 residues. Germline V gene lookup returns CDR1 MNHNS and CDR2 SASEGT. The CDR3 is CASSEGTVYGYTF. In nucleotides, the CDR3 is TGTGCCAGCAGCGAAGGGACGGTCTATGGCTACACCTTC.

This clone was seen only a few times. V usage is TRBV5-5 and J usage is TRBJ2-7; D uncertain. V lost 6 bases to trimming and J lost 3 bases, with 10 bases between them. Germline values: CDR1 SGHKS, CDR2 YYEKEE (reference sequence). The CDR3 length is 12 residues. The CDR3 loop is CASIGRYYEQYF. The CDR3 nucleotides are TGTGCCAGCATAGGGCGATACTACGAGCAGTACTTC.

This chain joins TRBV30 and TRBJ1-2; D is uncertain. The CDR3 loop spans 11 amino acids. Germline CDR1 is GTSNPN and CDR2 is SVGIG (reference sequence). V was trimmed by 0 bases and J by 8 bases, leaving 7 bases between them. The CDR3: CAWSVGGGYTF. CDR3 nucleotides: TGTGCCTGGAGTGTAGGAGGGGGCTACACCTTC.

This clone was seen only once. The chain has TRBV5-4 and TRBJ1-6; D gene unclear. Between the trimmed V and J ends, which lost 4 bases and 10 bases, there was a span of 15 bases. The CDR3 has 14 amino acids. The V gene's germline CDR1 is SGHNT and CDR2 YYREEE (reference sequence). CDR3 amino acids: CASSPRPGVSPLHF. CDR3 coding DNA: TGTGCCAGCAGCCCCCGACCCGGGGTCTCACCCCTCCACTTT.

This rearrangement joins TRBV6-1 to TRBJ1-2, with 8 bases that match TRBD1. This CDR3 comprises 14 residues. Unmatched junction bases numbered 7, after V lost 4 bases and J lost 6 bases. Germline CDR1 is MNHNS and CDR2 is SASEGT. Written as DNA, the CDR3 is TGTGCCAGCAGTGGACGGCAGGGGGCCAATGGCTACACCTTC. Amino acid sequence: CASSGRQGANGYTF.

The V and J genes are TRBV10-3 and TRBJ2-1, with 7 bases identical to TRBD2. V trimming: 3 bases; J trimming: 7 bases; junction bases outside the gene matches: 15. CDR1 ENHRY and CDR2 SYGVKD come from the germline V gene. CDR3 length: 17 amino acids. Written as DNA, the CDR3 is TGTGCCATCAGTGAAGCGGGGCTGACAGCTGGCGGGAATGAGCAGTTCTTC. Its protein product is CAISEAGLTAGGNEQFF.

The gene calls are TRBV4-2 and TRBJ2-2, with D perhaps TRBD2 (7 bases). CDR3 length: 17 residues. V shed 0 bases and J shed 4 bases, with 15 bases lying between them. Germline V CDR1 and CDR2: LGHNA, YNFKEQ. The CDR3: CASSQDIRGGGTGELFF. CDR3 nucleotides: TGTGCCAGCAGCCAAGATATAAGGGGGGGCGGCACCGGGGAGCTGTTTTTT.

The chain joins TRBV10-1 to TRBJ2-1; 9 bases align to TRBD2. V shed 6 bases, J shed 1 base, and the junction held 4 bases outside the gene matches. CDR3 length equals 15 residues. Germline lookup yields CDR1 WNHNN and CDR2 SYGVQD (reference sequence). CDR3 nucleotides: TGCGCCAGCAGCCCAACTAGCGGGTCCTACAATGAGCAGTTCTTC. As protein: CASSPTSGSYNEQFF.

The genes are TRBV27 and TRBJ1-6; D not resolved. In germline, CDR1 is MNHEY, CDR2 SMNVEV (reference sequence). CDR3 length equals 13 residues. Trimming shortened V by 7 bases and J by 0 bases, and 4 bases separated the two germline ends. CDR3 amino acids: CASKSSYNSPLHF. The CDR3 DNA follows: TGTGCCAGCAAGAGCTCCTATAATTCACCCCTCCACTTT.

The V call is TRBV7-9, the J call TRBJ2-2; D assignment may be TRBD1 or TRBD2 (5 bases each). Trimming left V 2 bases short and J 0 bases short, with 13 bases between. Germline-derived CDR1 and CDR2 are SEHNR and FQNEAQ (reference sequence). This CDR3 comprises 17 residues. For the CDR3, the DNA is TGTGCCAGCAGCTTAAATTGGGACGGATCGAACACCGGGGAGCTGTTTTTT. Residues: CASSLNWDGSNTGELFF.

This sequence joins TRBV5-1 and TRBJ2-1; TRBD1 might be the D (6 bases). Germline-derived CDR1 and CDR2 are SGHRS and YFSETQ. This CDR3 spans 14 amino acids. V was pared by 5 bases and J by 5 bases, with 14 bases between. The CDR3 is CASSFGTTHNEQFF. Here the CDR3 DNA reads TGCGCCAGCAGTTTCGGGACAACGCACAATGAGCAGTTCTTC.

V gene TRBV2 combines with J gene TRBJ2-7; 9 nucleotides match TRBD2. The ends lost 6 bases at V and 4 bases at J; junction bases unmatched: 10. This CDR3 spans 15 amino acids. CDR1 and CDR2 (germline): SNHLY, FYNNEI. CDR3 region: CASRREQRGEYEQYF. CDR3 DNA: TGTGCCAGCAGGCGGGAACAGCGGGGGGAGTACGAGCAGTACTTC.

There are a few counts of this clone. V is TRBV7-8 and J is TRBJ1-2, with D possibly matching TRBD1 (5 bases). This CDR3 comprises 14 residues. V lost 4 bases, J lost 3 bases, and 12 bases lay in between. Germline V gives CDR1 SGHVS, CDR2 FQNEAQ. In DNA form, the CDR3 reads TGTGCCAGCAGCTCGCGTTGGGGCGACTATGGCTACACCTTC. It encodes CASSSRWGDYGYTF. The complete variable domain, with remaining parts taken from reference TRBV7-8 and TRBJ1-2, reads GAGVSQSPRYKVAKRGQDVALRCDPISGHVSLFWYQQALGQGPEFLTYFQNEAQLDKSGLPSDRFFAERPEGSVSTLKIQRTQQEDSAVYLCASSSRWGDYGYTFGSGTRLTVV.

The genes are TRBV19 and TRBJ1-5; D ambiguous. The CDR3 length is 15 residues. Trimming removed 4 bases from V and 3 bases from J, with 13 bases in between. The germline gives CDR1 LNHDA, CDR2 SQIVND (reference sequence). The CDR3 nucleotides are TGTGCCAGTAGTAAAGCCCAGGCCTACAATCAGCCCCAGCATTTT. Translated: CASSKAQAYNQPQHF.

The chain joins TRBV2 to TRBJ2-4; 8 positions match TRBD2. Germline trimming cut 7 bases from V and 9 bases from J; bases unmatched to any gene: 8. The germline gives CDR1 SNHLY, CDR2 FYNNEI. CDR3 size: 13 residues. DNA for the CDR3: TGTGCCAGCACCTGGGGTCGGGAGGGCATTCAGTACTTC. Its protein product is CASTWGREGIQYF.

This clone was seen just once. The chain couples TRBV7-3 to TRBJ1-6; weak D call: TRBD1 (6 bases). The V gene lost 5 bases and the J gene lost 6 bases, with 11 bases spanning the gap. CDR1 SGHTA and CDR2 FQGTGA come from the germline V gene. This CDR3 is 14 amino acids long. CDR3 in amino acids: CASSPDSTNSPLHF. The DNA of the CDR3 is TGTGCCAGCAGCCCGGACAGCACTAATTCACCCCTCCACTTT.

This clone has only a few counts. V usage is TRBV18 and J usage is TRBJ1-1; possibly TRBD1 for D (6 bases). Germline-derived CDR1 and CDR2 are KGHSH and LQKENI. V was trimmed by 5 bases and J by 3 bases, leaving 16 bases between them. The CDR3 is 15 residues long. CDR3 region: CASSSQGRTYTEAFF. The DNA for the CDR3 is TGTGCCAGCTCATCACAGGGTAGGACCTACACTGAAGCTTTCTTT.